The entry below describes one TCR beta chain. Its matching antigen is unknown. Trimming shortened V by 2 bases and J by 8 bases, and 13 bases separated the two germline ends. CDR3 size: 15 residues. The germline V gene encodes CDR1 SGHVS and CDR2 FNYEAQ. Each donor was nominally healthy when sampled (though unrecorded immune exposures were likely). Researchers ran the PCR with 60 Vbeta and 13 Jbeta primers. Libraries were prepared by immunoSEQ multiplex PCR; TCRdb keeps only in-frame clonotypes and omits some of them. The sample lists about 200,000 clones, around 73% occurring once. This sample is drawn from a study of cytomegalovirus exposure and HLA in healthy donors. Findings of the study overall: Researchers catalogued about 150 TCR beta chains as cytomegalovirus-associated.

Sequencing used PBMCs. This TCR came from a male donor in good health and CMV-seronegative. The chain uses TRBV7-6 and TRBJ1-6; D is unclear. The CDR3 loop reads CASSLQEGLDSPLHF. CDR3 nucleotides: TGTGCCAGCAGCTTACAGGAAGGATTGGATTCACCCCTCCACTTT.